This entry lists 31 T cell receptor beta chains sequenced from one sample in a study of cytotoxic CD8 clonotypes in ibrutinib-treated CLL. Clones were sequenced by immunoSEQ multiplex PCR, and TCRdb holds only the in-frame ones, with some missing. The sample consists of roughly 180,000 clones, approximately 80% of them appearing once. The starting material was PBMCs, obtained after 24 months of ibrutinib treatment. These receptors were taken from a human donor with chronic lymphocytic leukemia.

CDR3 coding DNA: TGTGCCAGCTCACCCCTGGACAGTAGCTCCTATAATTCACCCCTCCACTTT. It specifies CASSPLDSSSYNSPLHF. V and J are TRBV18 and TRBJ1-6; weak D call: TRBD1 (6 bases). Germline V gene data show CDR1 as KGHSH and CDR2 as LQKENI. With 3 bases removed from V and 0 bases from J, the gap between germline ends came to 12 bases. The CDR3 runs 17 residues. Combining the CDR3 with reference TRBV18 and TRBJ1-6 gives the whole variable domain NAGVMQNPRHLVRRRGQEARLRCSPMKGHSHVYWYRQLPEEGLKFMVYLQKENIIDESGMPKERFSAEFPKEGPSILRIQQVVRGDSAAYFCASSPLDSSSYNSPLHFGNGTRLTVT.

This chain uses TRBV7-9 with TRBJ2-1, with 9 nucleotides matching TRBD2. In germline, CDR1 is SEHNR, CDR2 FQNEAQ (reference sequence). J lost 10 bases, V lost 7 bases, and 17 bases had no gene match. The CDR3 covers 16 residues. The CDR3 protein is CASTRGAGGPEGEQFF. The CDR3 DNA is TGTGCCAGCACCAGGGGGGCGGGAGGGCCGGAGGGCGAGCAGTTCTTC.

The chain joins TRBV15 to TRBJ1-2; D call uncertain. The CDR3 loop spans 13 amino acids. CDR1 and CDR2 (germline): LNHNV, YYDKDF (reference sequence). Trimming removed 0 bases from V and 8 bases from J, with 10 bases in between. The CDR3 DNA follows: TGTGCCACCAGCAGAGAGGGCCTTTTCGGCTACACCTTC. Encoded protein: CATSREGLFGYTF.

The rearrangement joins TRBV9 to TRBJ2-3; D perhaps matches TRBD2 (5 bases). V lost 4 bases, J lost 3 bases, and 18 bases lay in between. From germline, CDR1 is SGDLS and CDR2 YYNGEE. The CDR3 runs 16 residues. In DNA form, the CDR3 reads TGTGCCAGCAGCTTCCTAGGCCAGCGGCCTACAGATACGCAGTATTTT. It encodes CASSFLGQRPTDTQYF.

The chain carries TRBV6-1 and TRBJ1-2; D remains ambiguous. The germline gives CDR1 MNHNS, CDR2 SASEGT. The V end was cut by 7 bases, the J end by 4 bases, with 16 bases between. CDR3 size: 14 residues. The CDR3 loop is CASMNRWPSYGYTF. The CDR3 DNA reads as TGTGCCAGCATGAATAGGTGGCCGAGCTATGGCTACACCTTC.

The rearrangement uses TRBV6-1 and TRBJ2-1, with D possibly being TRBD1 (5 bases). Germline assignment: CDR1 MNHNS and CDR2 SASEGT. V was pared by 5 bases and J by 3 bases, with 8 bases between. CDR3 size: 13 residues. CDR3 loop: CASSPTGYNEQFF. CDR3 bases: TGTGCCAGCAGTCCAACAGGCTACAATGAGCAGTTCTTC.

The chain carries TRBV15 and TRBJ2-4; D possibly corresponds to TRBD2 (5 bases). Germline values: CDR1 LNHNV, CDR2 YYDKDF (reference sequence). The germline V and J ends were trimmed by 5 bases and 15 bases, with 14 bases remaining between them. The CDR3 is 11 amino acids. CDR3 loop: CATSVSGRTYF. CDR3 DNA: TGTGCCACCAGCGTAAGCGGCCGGACGTACTTC.

This rearrangement joins TRBV7-2 to TRBJ2-2; 8 bases map to TRBD1. The length of the CDR3 is 14 residues. After removal of 6 bases from V and 3 bases from J, the junction contained 3 bases not matched to a gene. The V gene's germline CDR1 is SGHTA and CDR2 FQGNSA. The CDR3 DNA follows: TGTGCCAGCAGAGCAGGGGGCTACACCGGGGAGCTGTTTTTT. Amino acid sequence: CASRAGGYTGELFF.

In this sample, this clone turned up once. The sample holds other DNA sequences that translate to the same CDR3. J is TRBJ2-5 and V is TRBV6-5; the D is unclear. The CDR3 contains 13 residues. Per the germline V gene, CDR1 is MNHEY and CDR2 is SVGAGI. V shed 2 bases and J shed 5 bases, with 9 bases lying between them. The CDR3 loop is CASSYGVGETQYF. In DNA, the CDR3 is TGTGCCAGCAGTTACGGGGTAGGGGAGACCCAGTACTTC.

V and J are TRBV15 and TRBJ1-5, with D possibly being TRBD1 (5 bases). Trimming pared 0 bases from V and 9 bases from J, leaving 9 bases between. CDR1 is LNHNV, CDR2 YYDKDF, per germline (reference sequence). The CDR3 totals 13 residues. The DNA for the CDR3 is TGTGCCACCAGCAGAGATCGGGGGGGGCCCCAGCATTTT. Translated: CATSRDRGGPQHF.

This clone was seen a single time. The gene calls are TRBV30 and TRBJ1-5, with D perhaps TRBD1 (5 bases). Trimming removed 5 bases at V and 6 bases at J, with 17 bases between. The germline V gene has CDR1 GTSNPN and CDR2 SVGIG (reference sequence). The CDR3 extends over 14 amino acids. The CDR3 coding sequence is TGTGCCTGGTGCGGGGGAAATGGTGGTCAGCCCCAGCATTTT. Amino acid sequence: CAWCGGNGGQPQHF.

The chain recombines TRBV21-1 with TRBJ2-4; the DNA was not used to check the table's D call, TRBD1. TRBV21-1 is given as a pseudogene. The CDR3 has 16 residues. CDR3 nucleotide sequence: TGTGCCAGCAGCAAACTGCGACACTCACCCCCAAACATTCAGTACTTC. Translation gives CASSKLRHSPPNIQYF.

This clone turned up a few times. The CDR3 loop reads CASTPGAARGNTIYF. The CDR3, as DNA: TGTGCCAGCACTCCGGGCGCTGCCCGGGGAAACACCATATATTTT. The rearrangement joins TRBV6-1 to TRBJ1-3; D is uncertain. Germline values: CDR1 MNHNS, CDR2 SASEGT. The CDR3 extends over 15 amino acids. With 7 bases removed from V and 4 bases from J, the gap between germline ends came to 17 bases.

The rearrangement joins TRBV5-6 to TRBJ1-5; perhaps TRBD1 as D (6 bases). The length of the CDR3 is 15 residues. Germline assignment: CDR1 SGHDT and CDR2 YYEEEE. Trimming removed 4 bases from V and 0 bases from J, with 11 bases in between. DNA for the CDR3: TGTGCCAGCAGCCCCGGGGGGCCTAGCAATCAGCCCCAGCATTTT. It is translated as CASSPGGPSNQPQHF.

The rearrangement links TRBV6-5 to TRBJ2-7; D may be TRBD1 or TRBD2 (6 bases each). The V and J ends lost 8 bases and 2 bases respectively, with 13 bases between them. CDR1 MNHEY and CDR2 SVGAGI come from the germline V gene. This CDR3 has 13 amino acids. CDR3 residues: CASLAGHTYEQYF. The CDR3 coding sequence is TGTGCCAGCTTGGCGGGACACACCTACGAGCAGTACTTC.

With respect to this clone: This sample includes further DNA sequences coding for the same CDR3. The chain combines TRBV5-4 with TRBJ2-1, with a possible D match to TRBD2 (5 bases). This CDR3 contains 15 residues. Germline V gene lookup returns CDR1 SGHNT and CDR2 YYREEE (reference sequence). Trimming stripped 0 bases from V and 0 bases from J, with 7 bases between. CDR3 DNA: TGTGCCAGCAGCTTGGGTGGGAGCTCCTACAATGAGCAGTTCTTC. Residues: CASSLGGSSYNEQFF.

The chain recombines TRBV4-3 with TRBJ2-5; 13 bases are shared with TRBD2. Per germline, CDR1 LGHNA and CDR2 YSLEER. V trimming: 4 bases; J trimming: 0 bases; junction bases outside the gene matches: 2. The CDR3 has 16 residues. Written as DNA, the CDR3 is TGCGCCAGCAGCCCCGGACTAGCGGGGGACCAAGAGACCCAGTACTTC. The encoded protein is CASSPGLAGDQETQYF.

This chain connects TRBV5-1 to TRBJ1-1; D is unresolved. This CDR3 is 15 amino acids long. V lost 5 bases and J 3 bases, leaving 17 bases between the germline ends. Germline CDR1 and CDR2: SGHRS and YFSETQ. The CDR3 is CASRPIGRTDTEAFF. The CDR3 coding sequence is TGCGCCAGCAGACCTATAGGGAGGACGGACACTGAAGCTTTCTTT.

The chain joins TRBV4-1 to TRBJ2-2, with TRBD2 matching 12 bases. CDR1 and CDR2 from the germline V gene are MGHRA and YSYEKL. V trimming: 4 bases; J trimming: 4 bases; junction bases outside the gene matches: 10. The CDR3 extends over 18 amino acids. The DNA for the CDR3 is TGCGCCAGCAGCCGGCTCTGGACTAGCGGGGACCTCACCGGGGAGCTGTTTTTT. It encodes CASSRLWTSGDLTGELFF.

The V call is TRBV6-6, the J call TRBJ2-7, with D possibly being TRBD1 or TRBD2 (5 bases each). CDR3 length: 13 residues. Trimming took 4 bases from V and 6 from J, leaving 13 bases between them. In germline, CDR1 is MNHNY, CDR2 SVGAGI (reference sequence). The CDR3 reads CASSFGGGGEQYF. DNA for the CDR3: TGTGCCAGCAGTTTTGGGGGTGGCGGCGAGCAGTACTTC.

The chain couples TRBV6-5 to TRBJ2-5; D uncertain. CDR1 is MNHEY, CDR2 SVGAGI, per germline. This CDR3 has 15 amino acids. V lost 8 bases and J 3 bases, leaving 19 bases between the germline ends. The CDR3 reads CASAATLGLEETQYF. The CDR3 coding sequence is TGTGCCAGCGCCGCAACGTTAGGGTTGGAAGAGACCCAGTACTTC.

The chain joins TRBV6-6 to TRBJ2-2; 7 nucleotides line up with TRBD1. Germline-derived CDR1 and CDR2 are MNHNY and SVGAGI (reference sequence). V lost 6 bases, J lost 1 base, and 8 bases stayed unmatched. The length of the CDR3 is 16 residues. CDR3 nucleotide sequence: TGTGCCAGCAGAAGACAGGGCCAGGGGAACACCGGGGAGCTGTTTTTT. It is translated as CASRRQGQGNTGELFF.

V gene TRBV29-1 combines with J gene TRBJ1-1; maybe TRBD1 (6 bases). The V end lost 6 bases, the J end lost 1 base, and 9 bases lay between the germline ends. The CDR3 is 12 residues long. Per germline, CDR1 SQVTM and CDR2 ANQGSEA. The DNA for the CDR3 is TGCAGCGTCGGACAGACGAACACTGAAGCTTTCTTT. Its translation: CSVGQTNTEAFF.

Notes on this clone: Other DNA sequences in this specimen translate into the identical CDR3. V and J are TRBV5-1 and TRBJ1-6; no firm D call. Germline V lookup: CDR1 SGHRS, CDR2 YFSETQ. Trimming removed 0 bases at V and 0 bases at J, with 7 bases between. The CDR3 runs 16 residues. CDR3 amino acids: CASSLGLSSYNSPLHF. CDR3 DNA sequence: TGCGCCAGCAGCTTGGGACTGAGCTCCTATAATTCACCCCTCCACTTT.

This clone appeared a few times. The V gene is TRBV5-5, the J gene TRBJ1-5; TRBD1 matches at 8 bases. Trimming at V came to 5 bases and at J to 4 bases, leaving 8 bases not matched to a gene. Germline CDR1 SGHKS, CDR2 YYEKEE (reference sequence). The CDR3 runs 15 residues. The CDR3 region is CASSPTGQENQPQHF. As DNA, the CDR3 is TGTGCCAGCAGTCCAACGGGACAGGAGAATCAGCCCCAGCATTTT.

The chain couples TRBV28 to TRBJ1-1; TRBD1 might be the D (5 bases). Germline CDR1 and CDR2: MDHEN and SYDVKM. V gave up 7 bases and J gave up 6 bases, with 18 bases separating them. There are 14 residues in the CDR3. CDR3: CASKKAPTGAEAFF. Written as DNA, the CDR3 is TGTGCCAGCAAAAAGGCCCCGACGGGGGCTGAAGCTTTCTTT.

V gene TRBV27 combines with J gene TRBJ1-1, with D perhaps TRBD1 (5 bases). This CDR3 is built from 13 residues. Looked up from germline, CDR1 is MNHEY and CDR2 is SMNVEV (reference sequence). V lost 3 bases, J lost 6 bases, and 11 bases lay in between. The CDR3 bases are TGTGCCAGCAGTTTCCTGGGGCTGCCTGAAGCTTTCTTT. Translation gives CASSFLGLPEAFF.

This clone was counted a few times. The V gene is TRBV2, the J gene TRBJ1-6, with D perhaps matching TRBD1 (5 bases). V was pared by 6 bases and J by 0 bases, with 12 bases between. The CDR3 totals 16 residues. The germline V gene has CDR1 SNHLY and CDR2 FYNNEI. CDR3 bases: TGTGCCAGCAGAGCAGGGTTGGGCTCCTATAATTCACCCCTCCACTTT. Amino acids: CASRAGLGSYNSPLHF.

The chain joins TRBV5-8 to TRBJ2-5; D might be TRBD2 (6 bases). Germline-derived CDR1 and CDR2 are SGHTS and YDEGEE. The ends were cut back, 2 bases at V and 5 bases at J, with 19 bases in the middle. The CDR3 has 16 amino acids. As DNA, the CDR3 is TGTGCCAGCAGCTTAGGAGGAGGGGCGCGTGGGGAGACCCAGTACTTC. Its translation is CASSLGGGARGETQYF.

V and J are TRBV7-2 and TRBJ2-7, with a tentative D call TRBD1 (5 bases). V was trimmed by 5 bases and J by 6 bases, leaving 14 bases between them. This CDR3 spans 13 amino acids. Germline-derived CDR1 and CDR2 are SGHTA and FQGNSA. CDR3 amino acids: CASSPRLGLEQYF. DNA of the CDR3: TGTGCCAGCAGCCCCCGCCTGGGGCTCGAGCAGTACTTC.

The DNA of the CDR3 is TGTGCCAGCAGCTGGGGACAGACCGGGGAAAAACTGTTTTTT. It yields the protein CASSWGQTGEKLFF. V gene TRBV5-6 combines with J gene TRBJ1-4; TRBD1 agrees at 7 bases. The CDR3 sequence is 14 residues long. The junction had 7 bases not matched to a gene; V was cut back by 3 bases and J by 8 bases. Germline assignment: CDR1 SGHDT and CDR2 YYEEEE.